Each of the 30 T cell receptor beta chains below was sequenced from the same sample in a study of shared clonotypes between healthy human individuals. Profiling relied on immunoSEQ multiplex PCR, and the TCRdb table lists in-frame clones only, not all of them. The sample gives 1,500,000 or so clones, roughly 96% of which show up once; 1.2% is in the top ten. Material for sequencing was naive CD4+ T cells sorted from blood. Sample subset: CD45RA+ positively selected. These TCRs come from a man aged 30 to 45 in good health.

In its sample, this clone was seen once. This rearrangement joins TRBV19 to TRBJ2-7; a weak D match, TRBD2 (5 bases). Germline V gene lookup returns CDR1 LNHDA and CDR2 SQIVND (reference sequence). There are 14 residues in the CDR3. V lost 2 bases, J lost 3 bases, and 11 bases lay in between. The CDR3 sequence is CASSILTGNYEQYF. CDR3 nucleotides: TGTGCCAGTAGTATATTGACCGGGAACTACGAGCAGTACTTC.

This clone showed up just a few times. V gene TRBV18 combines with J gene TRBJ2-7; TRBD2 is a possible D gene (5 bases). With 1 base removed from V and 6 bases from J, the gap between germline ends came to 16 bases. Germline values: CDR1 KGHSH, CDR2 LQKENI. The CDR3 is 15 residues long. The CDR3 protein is CASSPRTGSHGEQYF. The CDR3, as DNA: TGTGCCAGCTCACCACGGACGGGATCACATGGCGAGCAGTACTTC.

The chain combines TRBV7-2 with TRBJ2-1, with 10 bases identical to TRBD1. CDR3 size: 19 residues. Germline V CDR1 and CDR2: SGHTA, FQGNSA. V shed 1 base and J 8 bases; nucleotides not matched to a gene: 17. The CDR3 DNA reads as TGTGCCAGCAGCTTAGTTGTTTTCCGTGGGGGACAGGGGTGGCATGAGCAGTTCTTC. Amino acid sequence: CASSLVVFRGGQGWHEQFF.

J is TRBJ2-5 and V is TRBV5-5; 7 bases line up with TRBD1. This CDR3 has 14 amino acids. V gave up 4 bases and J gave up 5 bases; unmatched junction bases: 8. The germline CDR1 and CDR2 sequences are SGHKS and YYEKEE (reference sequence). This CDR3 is CASSEGAVDETQYF. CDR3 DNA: TGTGCCAGCAGCGAGGGGGCCGTCGACGAGACCCAGTACTTC. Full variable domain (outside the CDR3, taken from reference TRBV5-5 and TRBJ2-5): DAGVTQSPTHLIKTRGQQVTLRCSPISGHKSVSWYQQVLGQGPQFIFQYYEKEERGRGNFPDRFSARQFPNYSSELNVNALLLGDSALYLCASSEGAVDETQYFGPGTRLLVL.

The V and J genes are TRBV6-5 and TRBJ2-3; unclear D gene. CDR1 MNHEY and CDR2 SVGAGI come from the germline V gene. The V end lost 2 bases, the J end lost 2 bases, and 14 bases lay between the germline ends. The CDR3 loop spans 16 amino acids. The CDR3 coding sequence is TGTGCCAGCAGTTACAAGAGTTTGGGGTTCACAGATACGCAGTATTTT. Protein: CASSYKSLGFTDTQYF.

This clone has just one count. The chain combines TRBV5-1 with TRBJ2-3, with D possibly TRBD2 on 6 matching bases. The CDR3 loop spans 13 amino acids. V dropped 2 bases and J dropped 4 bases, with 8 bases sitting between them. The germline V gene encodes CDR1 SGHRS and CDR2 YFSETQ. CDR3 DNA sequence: TGCGCCAGCAGCTTTACGGGGGCAGATACGCAGTATTTT. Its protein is CASSFTGADTQYF.

The CDR3 reads CASSTGPAGELFF. The CDR3 bases are TGTGCCAGCAGTACAGGGCCGGCCGGGGAGCTGTTTTTT. The chain combines TRBV7-7 with TRBJ2-2; perhaps TRBD1 as D (6 bases). CDR3 length: 13 residues. V was pared by 6 bases and J by 6 bases, with 11 bases between. Germline V gives CDR1 SSHAT, CDR2 FNYEAQ (reference sequence). The full variable domain, in which reference TRBV7-7 and TRBJ2-2 provide the parts outside the CDR3, is GAGVSQSPRYKVTKRGQDVTLRCDPISSHATLYWYQQALGQGPEFLTYFNYEAQPDKSGLPSDRFSAERPEGSISTLTIQRTEQRDSAMYRCASSTGPAGELFFGEGSRLTVL.

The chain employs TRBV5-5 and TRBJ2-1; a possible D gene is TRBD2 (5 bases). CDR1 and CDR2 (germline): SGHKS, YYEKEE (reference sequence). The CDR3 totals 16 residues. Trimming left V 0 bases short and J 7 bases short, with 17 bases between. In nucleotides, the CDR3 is TGTGCCAGCAGCTTGGATCCAGGACTCGGTAGGAATGAGCAGTTCTTC. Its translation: CASSLDPGLGRNEQFF.

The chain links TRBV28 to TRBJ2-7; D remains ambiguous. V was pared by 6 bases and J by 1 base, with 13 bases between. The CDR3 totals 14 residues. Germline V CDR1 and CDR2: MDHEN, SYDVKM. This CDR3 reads CASRTSRQSYEQYF. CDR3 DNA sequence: TGTGCCAGCAGAACCTCGAGGCAGTCCTACGAGCAGTACTTC.

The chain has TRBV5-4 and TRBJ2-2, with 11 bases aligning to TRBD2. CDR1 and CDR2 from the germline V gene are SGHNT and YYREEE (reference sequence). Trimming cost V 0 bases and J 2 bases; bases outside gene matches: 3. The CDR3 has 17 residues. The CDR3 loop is CASSLGLAGGNTGELFF. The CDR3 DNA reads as TGTGCCAGCAGCTTGGGGCTAGCGGGAGGAAACACCGGGGAGCTGTTTTTT.

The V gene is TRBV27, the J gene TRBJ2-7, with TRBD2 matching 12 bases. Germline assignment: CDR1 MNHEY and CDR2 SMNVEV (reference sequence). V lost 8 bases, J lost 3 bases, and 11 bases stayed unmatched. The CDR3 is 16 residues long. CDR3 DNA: TGTGCCAGCGAACCCGACCGACTAGCGGGAGTCTACGAGCAGTACTTC. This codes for CASEPDRLAGVYEQYF.

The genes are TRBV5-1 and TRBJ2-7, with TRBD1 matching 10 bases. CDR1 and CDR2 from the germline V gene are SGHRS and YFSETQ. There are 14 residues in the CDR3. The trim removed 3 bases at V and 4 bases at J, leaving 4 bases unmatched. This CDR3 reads CASSSGQGYYEQYF. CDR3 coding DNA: TGCGCCAGCAGCTCGGGACAGGGGTATTACGAGCAGTACTTC.

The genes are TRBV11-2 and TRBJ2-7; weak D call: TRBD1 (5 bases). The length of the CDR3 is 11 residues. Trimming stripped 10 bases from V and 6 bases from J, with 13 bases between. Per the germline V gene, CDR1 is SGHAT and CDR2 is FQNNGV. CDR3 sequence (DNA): TGTGCCACCCAACAGGTGGGCGAGCAGTACTTC. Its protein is CATQQVGEQYF.

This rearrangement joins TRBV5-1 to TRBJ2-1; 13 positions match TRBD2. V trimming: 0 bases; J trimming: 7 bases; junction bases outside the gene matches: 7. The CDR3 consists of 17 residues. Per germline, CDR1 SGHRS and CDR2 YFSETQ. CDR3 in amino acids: CASSLDGLAGAGNEQFF. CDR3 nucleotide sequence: TGCGCCAGCAGCTTGGACGGACTAGCGGGAGCGGGAAATGAGCAGTTCTTC.

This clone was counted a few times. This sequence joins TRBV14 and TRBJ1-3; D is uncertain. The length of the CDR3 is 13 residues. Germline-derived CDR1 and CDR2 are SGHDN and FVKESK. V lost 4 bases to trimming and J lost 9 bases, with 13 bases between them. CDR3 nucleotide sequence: TGTGCCAGCAGCCCTAACAAGTGGGGCACCATATATTTT. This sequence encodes CASSPNKWGTIYF.

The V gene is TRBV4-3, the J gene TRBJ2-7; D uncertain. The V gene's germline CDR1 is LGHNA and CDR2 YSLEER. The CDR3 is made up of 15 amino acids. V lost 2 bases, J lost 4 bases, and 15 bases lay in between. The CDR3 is CASSQRAVEDYEQYF. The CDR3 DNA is TGCGCCAGCAGCCAAAGGGCTGTCGAGGATTACGAGCAGTACTTC.

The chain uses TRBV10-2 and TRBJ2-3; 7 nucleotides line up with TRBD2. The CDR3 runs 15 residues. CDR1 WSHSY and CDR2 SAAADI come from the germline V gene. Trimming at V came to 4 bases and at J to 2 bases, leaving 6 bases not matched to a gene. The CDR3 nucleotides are TGCGCCAGCAGTGCATTAACTAGCGCCACAGATACGCAGTATTTT. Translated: CASSALTSATDTQYF.

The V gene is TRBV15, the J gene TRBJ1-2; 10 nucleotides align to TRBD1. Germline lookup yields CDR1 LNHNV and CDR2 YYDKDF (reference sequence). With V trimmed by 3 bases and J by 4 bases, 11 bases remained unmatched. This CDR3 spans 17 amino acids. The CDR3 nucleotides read TGTGCCACCAGCAGTAGGGATGCCCGGGACAGGGGCTATGGCTACACCTTC. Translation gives CATSSRDARDRGYGYTF.

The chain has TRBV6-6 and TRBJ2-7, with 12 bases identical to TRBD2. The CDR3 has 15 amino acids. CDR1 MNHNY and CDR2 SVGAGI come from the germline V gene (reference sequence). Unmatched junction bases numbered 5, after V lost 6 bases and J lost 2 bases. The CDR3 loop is CASRGRLAGAYEQYF. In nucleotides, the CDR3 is TGTGCCAGCAGAGGGCGACTAGCGGGGGCCTACGAGCAGTACTTC.

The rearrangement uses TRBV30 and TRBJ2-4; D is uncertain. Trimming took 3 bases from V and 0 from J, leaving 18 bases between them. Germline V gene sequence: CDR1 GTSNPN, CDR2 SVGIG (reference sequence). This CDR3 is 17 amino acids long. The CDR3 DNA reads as TGTGCCTGGAGCCCTAACGCCTTGCCTGTAGCCAAAAACATTCAGTACTTC. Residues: CAWSPNALPVAKNIQYF.

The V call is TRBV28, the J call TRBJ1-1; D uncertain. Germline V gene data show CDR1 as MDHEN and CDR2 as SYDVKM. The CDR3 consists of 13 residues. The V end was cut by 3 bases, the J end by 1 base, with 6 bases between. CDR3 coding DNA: TGTGCCAGCAGTTTCTGGGGGAACACTGAAGCTTTCTTT. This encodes CASSFWGNTEAFF.

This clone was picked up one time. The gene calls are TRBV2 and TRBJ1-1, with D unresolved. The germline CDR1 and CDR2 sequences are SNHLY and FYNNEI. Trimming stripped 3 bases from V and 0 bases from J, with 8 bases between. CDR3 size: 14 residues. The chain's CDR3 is CASSDSGLNTEAFF. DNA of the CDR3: TGTGCCAGCAGTGATTCGGGGTTGAACACTGAAGCTTTCTTT.

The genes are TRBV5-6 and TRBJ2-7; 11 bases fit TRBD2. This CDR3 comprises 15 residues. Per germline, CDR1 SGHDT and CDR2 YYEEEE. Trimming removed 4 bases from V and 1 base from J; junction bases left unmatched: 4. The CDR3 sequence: CASSGGTSGSYEQYF. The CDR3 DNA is TGTGCCAGCAGCGGCGGGACTAGCGGTTCCTACGAGCAGTACTTC. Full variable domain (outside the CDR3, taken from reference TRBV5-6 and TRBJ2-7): DAGVTQSPTHLIKTRGQQVTLRCSPKSGHDTVSWYQQALGQGPQFIFQYYEEEERQRGNFPDRFSGHQFPNYSSELNVNALLLGDSALYLCASSGGTSGSYEQYFGPGTRLTVT.

The CDR3 loop reads CSVATLRVSYTEAFF. Here the CDR3 DNA reads TGCAGCGTTGCCACCCTCAGGGTATCGTACACTGAAGCTTTCTTT. This rearrangement joins TRBV29-1 to TRBJ1-1; D is possibly TRBD1 (5 bases). The CDR3 contains 15 residues. V lost 4 bases to trimming and J lost 3 bases, with 18 bases between them. Germline CDR1 is SQVTM and CDR2 is ANQGSEA.

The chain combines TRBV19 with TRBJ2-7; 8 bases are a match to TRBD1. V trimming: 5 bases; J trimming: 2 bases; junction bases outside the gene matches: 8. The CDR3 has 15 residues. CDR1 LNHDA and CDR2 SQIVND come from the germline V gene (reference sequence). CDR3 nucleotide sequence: TGTGCCAGTAGTGACCTCAGGGGGCCAGCCTACGAGCAGTACTTC. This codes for CASSDLRGPAYEQYF.

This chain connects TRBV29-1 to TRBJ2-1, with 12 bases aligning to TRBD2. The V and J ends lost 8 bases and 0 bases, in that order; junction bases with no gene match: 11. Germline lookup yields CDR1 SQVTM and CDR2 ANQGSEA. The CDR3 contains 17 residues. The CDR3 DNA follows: TGCAGCATAAGGACTAGCGGGGAATTAAGCTCCTACAATGAGCAGTTCTTC. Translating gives CSIRTSGELSSYNEQFF.

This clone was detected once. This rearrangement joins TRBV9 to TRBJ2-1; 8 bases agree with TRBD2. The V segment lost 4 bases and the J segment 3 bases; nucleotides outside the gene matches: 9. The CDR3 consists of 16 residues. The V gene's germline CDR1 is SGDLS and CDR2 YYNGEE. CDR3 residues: CASSPRLARDYNEQFF. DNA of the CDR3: TGTGCCAGCAGCCCCCGACTAGCGCGAGACTACAATGAGCAGTTCTTC.

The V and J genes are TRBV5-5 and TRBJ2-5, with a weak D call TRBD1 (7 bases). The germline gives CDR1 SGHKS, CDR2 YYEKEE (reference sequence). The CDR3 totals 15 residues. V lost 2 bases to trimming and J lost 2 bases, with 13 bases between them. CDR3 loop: CASSLNPGGQETQYF. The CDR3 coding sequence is TGTGCCAGCAGCTTAAACCCAGGGGGGCAAGAGACCCAGTACTTC.

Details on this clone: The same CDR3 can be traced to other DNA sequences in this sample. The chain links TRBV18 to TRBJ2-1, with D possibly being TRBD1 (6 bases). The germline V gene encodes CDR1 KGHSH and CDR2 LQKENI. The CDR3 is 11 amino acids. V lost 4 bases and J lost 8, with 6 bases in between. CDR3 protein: CASSQGDEQFF. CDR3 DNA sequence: TGTGCCAGCTCACAGGGGGATGAGCAGTTCTTC.

The CDR3 spells CASSFKQLAGDYTDTQYF. DNA for the CDR3: TGCGCCAGCAGCTTTAAGCAACTAGCGGGAGACTACACAGATACGCAGTATTTT. This rearrangement joins TRBV5-1 to TRBJ2-3, with 11 bases identical to TRBD2. Germline loops: CDR1 SGHRS, CDR2 YFSETQ. The CDR3 contains 18 residues. V shed 2 bases and J 2 bases; nucleotides not matched to a gene: 10.